Sequencing of this T cell receptor (beta chain) was carried out in a study of response to subunit inactivated influenza vaccine (dated by TCRdb to the late 2010s). The study in broad terms: Deep quantitative profiling of the T cell receptor repertoire was used in the study to follow responses to a trivalent subunit inactivated influenza vaccine. Overall results and qualifications from the work: The authors proposed that each seasonal influenza vaccination may bring in only a limited number of new T cells.

Regarding this clonotype: It lacks a known antigen. Base qualities are not at hand, and no much larger clone is one base apart.

The time point tag for this specimen amounts to: approximately 40 days after influenza vaccine administration. Receptor amplification or capture employed RT-PCR. The sample was run on an Illumina HiSeq 2500. TCRdb trimmed the raw reads at Q25, called clones with MiXCR and kept productive beta chains. Rows are unified per CDR3 protein, each entry keeping the most common DNA and genes. The sample records approximately 500,000 distinct CDR3 sequences, 13% of which are singletons. The top ten clonotypes cover around 13% of the sample. V and J are truncated by 2 bases and 5 bases respectively, leaving an intervening sequence of 12 bases. For CDR1 and CDR2, the germline V gene lists SNHLY and FYNNEI. The cysteine opens and the phenylalanine closes a CDR3 of 14 amino acids. The only DNA kept is the CDR3, 42 bases in frame from the first base.

Source: PBMCs from blood, taken roughly 48 days after vaccination. This clonotype was obtained from a man in his forties or fifties who received an inactivated influenza vaccine. Donor details come from another sample of the same person, matched by shared clones. The chain is assembled from TRBV2 and TRBJ1-1, with no D gene named confidently. The CDR3 corresponds to CASSERGSWTEAFF. The nucleotide sequence is given as TGTGCCAGCAGTGAACGGGGTTCGTGGACTGAAGCTTTCTTT.